This T cell receptor beta chain was captured by sequencing in a study of blood T cells in healthy people across ages. Study observations and caveats: In the absence of known donor CMV status, changes in expanded clonotypes were possibly confounded.

Note on this clonotype: What it recognizes is unknown.

Peripheral blood, approximately 10 milliliters per donor, was collected. Germline lookup yields CDR1 SGHTA and CDR2 FQGNSA. This CDR3 is 17 amino acids long. Through a sample-barcoded 5' primer and a J-beta primer mix, a second PCR was run for about 7 to 12 cycles. TCRdb called the 5' RACE reads again in MiXCR, with one record for every CDR3 protein. The table records about 1,500,000 distinct CDR3 sequences, approximately 38% of them present only once. This receptor was taken from a woman in her late teens or twenties in good health. Sequences were obtained from blood. The chain couples TRBV7-2 to TRBJ2-1, with 14 bases lining up with TRBD2. The J call may be incorrect, as the DNA end agrees better with TRBJ2-7. The CDR3 DNA reads as TGTGCCAGCAGCCCTGGGACTAGCGGGAGTTCCTACAATGAGCAGTACTTC. Its translation: CASSPGTSGSSYNEQYF.